This T cell receptor (beta chain) was identified during a study of PD-L1 blockade in urothelial cancer. At the level of the study: Male sex and bladder-origin urothelial cancer characterized about 90% of the 29 patients. Each participant's history included 0 to 3 prior chemotherapy regimens. Analyses used blood from 3 weeks (second dose) and 6 weeks after treatment start. Median T cell yield from blood was roughly 140,000.

Produced via immunoSEQ multiplex PCR; TCRdb's table is partial and in-frame only. The sample yields just under 40,000 clones, just over 90% seen once. Specified time point: pretreatment peripheral blood. The CDR3 loop spans 13 amino acids. V lost 3 bases and J lost 7; bases outside the gene matches: 4. CDR1 is MDHEN and CDR2 is SYDVKM in the germline V gene. The TCR originated in an older woman with urothelial cancer. The chain has TRBV28 and TRBJ2-5, with TRBD2 matching over 8 bases. This sample comprised PBMCs, obtained around atezolizumab (anti-PD-L1) treatment. The CDR3: CASSFFGGGTQYF. CDR3 bases: TGTGCCAGCAGTTTTTTCGGGGGGGGGACCCAGTACTTC.